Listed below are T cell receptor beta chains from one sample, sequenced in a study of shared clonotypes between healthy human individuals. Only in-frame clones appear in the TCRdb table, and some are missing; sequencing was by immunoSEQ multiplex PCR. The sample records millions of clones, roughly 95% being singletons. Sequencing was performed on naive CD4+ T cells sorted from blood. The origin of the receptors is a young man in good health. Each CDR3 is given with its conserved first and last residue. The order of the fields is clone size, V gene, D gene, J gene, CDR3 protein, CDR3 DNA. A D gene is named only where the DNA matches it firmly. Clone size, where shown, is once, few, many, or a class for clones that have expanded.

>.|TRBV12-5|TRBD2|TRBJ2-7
CASGLLSRGGLAFRDEQYF
TGTGCTAGTGGTTTGCTGTCCCGGGGGGGACTAGCTTTTAGGGACGAGCAGTACTTC
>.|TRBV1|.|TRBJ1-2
CTSSQVTGQNYGYTF
TGCACCAGCAGCCAAGTCACGGGACAGAACTATGGCTACACCTTC
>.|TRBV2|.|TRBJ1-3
CASRRESVGNTIYF
TGTGCCAGCCGGAGGGAGTCAGTCGGAAACACCATATATTTT
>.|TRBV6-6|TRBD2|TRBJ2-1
CASSTSGTLYNEQFF
TGTGCCAGCAGTACGAGCGGGACTCTCTACAATGAGCAGTTCTTC
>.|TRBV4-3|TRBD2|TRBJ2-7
CASSRVGRGGGEQYF
TGCGCCAGCAGCCGGGTGGGGAGGGGCGGCGGGGAGCAGTACTTC
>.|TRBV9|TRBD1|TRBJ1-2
CASSRGQGDYGYTF
TGTGCCAGCAGCCGTGGACAGGGGGACTATGGCTACACCTTC
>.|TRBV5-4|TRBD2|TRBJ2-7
CASSPVGGRSDEQYF
TGTGCCAGCAGCCCAGTTGGCGGGAGGAGCGACGAGCAGTACTTC
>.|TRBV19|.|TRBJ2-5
CASSRSSVETQYF
TGTGCCAGTAGTCGCTCATCGGTTGAGACCCAGTACTTC
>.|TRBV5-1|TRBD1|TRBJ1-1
CASMTGSDGTEAFF
TGCGCCAGCATGACAGGGTCGGATGGTACTGAAGCTTTCTTT
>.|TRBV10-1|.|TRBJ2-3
CASSGAGVDTQYF
TGCGCCAGCTCAGGGGCGGGAGTGGATACGCAGTATTTT
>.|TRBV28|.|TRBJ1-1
CASSFFQKNTEAFF
TGTGCCAGCAGTTTTTTTCAGAAGAACACTGAAGCTTTCTTT
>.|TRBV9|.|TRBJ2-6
CASSASDAPSNVLTF
TGTGCCAGCAGCGCCTCGGATGCCCCCTCCAACGTCCTGACTTTC
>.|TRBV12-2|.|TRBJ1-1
CASRLVGDRGMNTEAFF
TGTGCAAGTCGCTTAGTTGGGGACAGGGGCATGAACACTGAAGCTTTCTTT
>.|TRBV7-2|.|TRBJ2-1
CASSLARVSSYNEQFF
TGTGCCAGCAGCTTAGCGAGGGTAAGCTCCTACAATGAGCAGTTCTTC
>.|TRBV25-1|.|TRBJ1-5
CASSESSNNNQPQHF
TGTGCCAGCAGTGAATCCAGTAACAACAATCAGCCCCAGCATTTT
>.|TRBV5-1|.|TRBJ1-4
CASSSTLAANEKLFF
TGCGCCAGCAGCTCTACTTTGGCAGCTAATGAAAAACTGTTTTTT
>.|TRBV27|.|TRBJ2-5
CASSPGPNRETQYF
TGTGCCAGCAGTCCTGGACCTAATCGAGAGACCCAGTACTTC
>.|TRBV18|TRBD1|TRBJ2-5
CASSPLQGDATQYF
TGTGCCAGCTCACCACTGCAGGGGGACGCGACCCAGTACTTC
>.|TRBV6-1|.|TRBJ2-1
CASSLSNEQFF
TGTGCCAGCAGTCTTTCCAATGAGCAGTTCTTC
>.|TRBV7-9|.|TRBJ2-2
CASSPVVYTGELFF
TGTGCCAGCAGCCCGGTCGTATACACCGGGGAGCTGTTTTTT
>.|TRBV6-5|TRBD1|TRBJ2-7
CASSQSTGAYEQYF
TGTGCCAGCAGTCAATCCACAGGGGCCTACGAGCAGTACTTC
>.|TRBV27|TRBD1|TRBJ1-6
CACGQGYNSPLHF
TGTGCCTGCGGACAGGGTTATAATTCACCCCTCCACTTT
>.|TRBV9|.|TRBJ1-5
CASSVDGWGNQPQHF
TGTGCCAGCAGCGTAGATGGGTGGGGAAATCAGCCCCAGCATTTT
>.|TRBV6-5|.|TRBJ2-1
CASSYAGSYNEQFF
TGTGCCAGCAGTTACGCGGGCTCCTACAATGAGCAGTTCTTC
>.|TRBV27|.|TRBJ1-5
CASSLSGASGKPQHF
TGTGCCAGCAGTTTGTCCGGGGCCAGTGGAAAGCCCCAGCATTTT
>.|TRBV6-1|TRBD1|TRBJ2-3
CASSDRDRNTDTQYF
TGTGCCAGCAGTGACCGGGACAGGAACACAGATACGCAGTATTTT
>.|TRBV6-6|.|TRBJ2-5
CASTYLSGGETQYF
TGTGCCAGCACCTACCTATCAGGGGGGGAGACCCAGTACTTC
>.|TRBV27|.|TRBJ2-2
CASSLNRVTGELFF
TGTGCCAGCAGTTTGAACAGGGTTACCGGGGAGCTGTTTTTT
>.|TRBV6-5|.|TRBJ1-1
CASSYSRQMNTEAFF
TGTGCCAGCAGTTACTCCAGGCAAATGAACACTGAAGCTTTCTTT
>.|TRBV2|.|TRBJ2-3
CASSLTDTQYF
TGTGCCAGCAGTCTGACGGATACGCAGTATTTT
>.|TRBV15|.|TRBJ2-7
CATRMDTSRGQYF
TGTGCCACCAGAATGGACACCTCCCGAGGGCAGTACTTC
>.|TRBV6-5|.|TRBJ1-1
CASSPSDLNTEAFF
TGTGCCAGCAGCCCATCGGACCTGAACACTGAAGCTTTCTTT
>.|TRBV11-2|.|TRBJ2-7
CASSFDYSYEQYF
TGTGCCAGCAGTTTTGACTATTCCTACGAGCAGTACTTC
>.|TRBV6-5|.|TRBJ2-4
CASRETGTAGNIQYF
TGTGCCAGCAGGGAAACCGGGACGGCGGGGAACATTCAGTACTTC
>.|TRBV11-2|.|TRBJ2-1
CASSLGNEQFF
TGTGCCAGCAGCTTGGGCAATGAGCAGTTCTTC
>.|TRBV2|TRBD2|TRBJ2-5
CASSRSGVYQETQYF
TGTGCCAGCAGCCGTAGCGGGGTGTACCAAGAGACCCAGTACTTC
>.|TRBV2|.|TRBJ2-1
CASSDGGAYNEQFF
TGTGCCAGCAGTGACGGGGGCGCGTACAATGAGCAGTTCTTC
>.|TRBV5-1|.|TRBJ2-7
CASSLLSGRTYEQYF
TGCGCCAGCAGCTTGTTGTCCGGACGGACCTACGAGCAGTACTTC
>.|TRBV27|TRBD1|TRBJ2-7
CASSIRTGVSFYEQYF
TGTGCCAGCAGTATTCGGACAGGGGTCTCCTTTTACGAGCAGTACTTC
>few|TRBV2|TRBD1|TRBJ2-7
CASSAPGQGSSYEQYF
TGTGCCAGCAGCGCCCCGGGACAGGGGAGCTCCTACGAGCAGTACTTC
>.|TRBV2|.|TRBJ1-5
CATGKGGSRRTESIRPQHF
TGTGCCACCGGGAAAGGTGGCTCCCGGCGAACCGAGTCGATCAGGCCCCAGCATTTT
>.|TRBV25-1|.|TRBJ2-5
CASSVTGIETQYF
TGTGCCAGCAGTGTCACGGGGATAGAGACCCAGTACTTC
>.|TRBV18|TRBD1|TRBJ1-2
CASSPGTGGFGYTF
TGTGCCAGCTCACCCGGGACAGGGGGTTTCGGCTACACCTTC
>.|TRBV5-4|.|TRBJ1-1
CASSLRAGRDTEAFF
TGTGCCAGCAGCTTGCGGGCAGGGAGGGATACTGAAGCTTTCTTT
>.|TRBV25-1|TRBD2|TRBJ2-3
CASRGTTSDTQYF
TGTGCCAGCAGGGGGACTACCTCGGATACGCAGTATTTT
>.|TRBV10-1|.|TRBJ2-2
CASSVRQGNTGELFF
TGCGCCAGCAGTGTCCGGCAGGGAAACACCGGGGAGCTGTTTTTT
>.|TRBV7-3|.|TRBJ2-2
CASSLTRIGELFF
TGTGCCAGCAGCTTAACCAGGATCGGGGAGCTGTTTTTT
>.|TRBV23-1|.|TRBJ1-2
CASSQSPNTRHVYGYTF
TGCGCCAGCAGTCAATCACCGAATACCCGACATGTCTATGGCTACACCTTC
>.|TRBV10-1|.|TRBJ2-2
CASSDSRRGSGELFF
TGCGCCAGCAGTGATTCCCGCAGGGGCAGCGGGGAGCTGTTTTTT
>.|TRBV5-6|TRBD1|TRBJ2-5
CASSPPGQGRETQYF
TGTGCCAGCAGCCCGCCGGGACAGGGGAGGGAGACCCAGTACTTC
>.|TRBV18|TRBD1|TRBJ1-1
CASSPGTVTTEAFF
TGTGCCAGCTCACCAGGGACAGTGACCACTGAAGCTTTCTTT
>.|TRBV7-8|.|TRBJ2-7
CASSSGRTIYEQYF
TGTGCCAGCAGCTCGGGACGCACCATCTACGAGCAGTACTTC
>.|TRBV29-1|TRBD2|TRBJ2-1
CSVEAVAGGYYNEQFF
TGCAGCGTTGAAGCGGTAGCGGGAGGGTACTACAATGAGCAGTTCTTC